This TCR beta chain was profiled in a study of CD8 T cells in ankylosing spondylitis. Study-wide points: Matched ankylosing spondylitis synovial fluid reportedly contained a significantly enriched population of disease-linked clones.

The authors made TCR beta libraries by quantitative 5'-RACE with molecular barcodes. MiXCR, run by TCRdb on the 5' RACE reads, gives a single entry per CDR3 protein. The sample has about 27,000 distinct CDR3 sequences, roughly 8.6% seen once; the top ten hold 30%. The V and J ends lost 5 bases and 3 bases respectively, with 14 bases between them. Germline V gene data show CDR1 as SGHTA and CDR2 as FQGNSA. The CDR3 is made up of 14 amino acids. Worth noting for this clonotype: Its antigen is not identified.

This sequence originates from a male donor with ankylosing spondylitis or in good health (not recorded which). The J gene is TRBJ2-7, the V gene TRBV7-2; perhaps TRBD1 as D (6 bases). The sequencing sample was made of blood. DNA of the CDR3: TGTGCCAGCAGCCCCCGGACAGATGGCTACGAGCAGTACTTC. As protein: CASSPRTDGYEQYF.